These 6 T cell receptor beta chains share one sample of origin, sequenced in a study of CD4 and CD8 cells across lung adenocarcinoma regions. TCRdb analysed the PCR reads with MiXCR anew, one entry per CDR3 protein. The profile shows 10,000 or so distinct CDR3 sequences, around half of them singletons. Sequencing was done on a sample of CD8+ T cells from the margin of a lung tumor. The receptors come from a female donor with lung adenocarcinoma. The CD4 and CD8 labels of this study may be unreliable.

The genes are TRBV15 and TRBJ1-2; 9 positions agree with TRBD1. This CDR3 has 17 amino acids. CDR1 LNHNV and CDR2 YYDKDF come from the germline V gene (reference sequence). The ends lost 1 base at V and 2 bases at J; junction bases unmatched: 8. CDR3 amino acids: CATSRGGTGILNYGYTF. The CDR3 DNA sequence: TGTGCCACCAGCAGAGGAGGGACAGGGATATTAAACTATGGCTACACCTTC.

The V call is TRBV10-2, the J call TRBJ2-1; 8 bases agree with TRBD2. With 0 bases clipped from V and 9 bases from J, the junction kept 7 bases outside the gene matches. This CDR3 is 15 amino acids long. Germline V gene lookup returns CDR1 WSHSY and CDR2 SAAADI. CDR3 loop: CASSESGLAGLEQFF. The CDR3 DNA reads TGCGCCAGCAGTGAGTCTGGATTAGCGGGACTTGAGCAGTTCTTC.

The rearrangement uses TRBV9 and TRBJ2-5; D possibly corresponds to TRBD1 (5 bases). From germline, CDR1 is SGDLS and CDR2 YYNGEE. V lost 8 bases, J lost 5 bases, and 16 bases lay in between. The CDR3 consists of 13 residues. For the CDR3, the DNA is TGTGCCAGTTCACTTGGGGCTGGGGAGACCCAGTACTTC. Translation gives CASSLGAGETQYF. The entire variable domain, with the rest obtained from reference TRBV9 and TRBJ2-5, is as follows: DSGVTQTPKHLITATGQRVTLRCSPRSGDLSVYWYQQSLDQGLQFLIQYYNGEERAKGNILERFSAQQFPDLHSELNLSSLELGDSALYFCASSLGAGETQYFGPGTRLLVL.

A note on this clonotype: At one end the junction does not follow the germline gene, possibly because of a read error. V is TRBV10-2 and J is TRBJ2-4; D could derive from TRBD1 or TRBD2 (5 bases each). This CDR3 has 15 residues. Germline V CDR1 and CDR2: WSHSY, SAAADI. The CDR3 bases are TGCGCCAGCAGTACGACGGGACGGTCCAAAAATACGCAGTACTTT. This gives the protein CASSTTGRSKNTQYF.

The chain carries TRBV30 and TRBJ2-1; TRBD2 aligns across 7 bases. This CDR3 region has 14 residues. Trimming took 3 bases from V and 3 from J; bases not matched to a gene: 5. Germline V gene lookup returns CDR1 GTSNPN and CDR2 SVGIG (reference sequence). CDR3 region: CAWSGGRGYNEQFF. DNA of the CDR3: TGTGCCTGGAGCGGGGGGAGGGGCTACAATGAGCAGTTCTTC.

The V and J genes are TRBV6-5 and TRBJ2-5, with TRBD2 matching 8 bases. The CDR3 is made up of 14 amino acids. V dropped 7 bases and J dropped 0; count of bases not matched to a gene: 4. The germline V gene encodes CDR1 MNHEY and CDR2 SVGAGI. In DNA form, the CDR3 reads TGTGCCAGCAATTCACTAGCGGACCAAGAGACCCAGTACTTC. This codes for CASNSLADQETQYF.